A selection of T cell receptor beta chains follows, all from one sample in a study of CD8 T cells in ankylosing spondylitis. Using its own MiXCR run on the 5' RACE reads, TCRdb lists one record per CDR3 protein. The sample records more than 150,000 distinct CDR3 sequences, 15% to 20% being singletons. Sequencing input: blood, either unsorted or a sorted T cell fraction (not recorded which). The receptors were sampled from a male donor under 35 with ankylosing spondylitis or in good health (not recorded which). Both conserved end residues are trimmed from each CDR3. Expanded clones get a size class; other rows say once, few or many, or leave the size out.

CDR3: ASSLFRHEQY; size: .; J: TRBJ2-3; V: TRBV28
CDR3: SARDRGNSYNEQF; size: .; J: TRBJ2-1; V: TRBV20-1
CDR3: ASSLALSQY; size: many; J: TRBJ2-5; V: TRBV12-3/TRBV12-4
CDR3: ASSLVLLAGGHSYNEQF; size: many; J: TRBJ2-1; V: TRBV7-2
CDR3: ASRTGVDNEQF; size: many; J: TRBJ2-1; V: TRBV6-2/TRBV6-3
CDR3: ASSNPGGRAYNEQF; size: many; J: TRBJ2-1; V: TRBV6-5
CDR3: ASSVVPPSGRAYNEQF; size: many; J: TRBJ2-1; V: TRBV9
CDR3: ASSHIEGGTEAF; size: many; J: TRBJ1-1; V: TRBV11-2
CDR3: ASSSDQKGLAGGATDTQY; size: many; J: TRBJ2-3; V: TRBV5-5
CDR3: ASSLDHRDYNQPQH; size: many; J: TRBJ1-5; V: TRBV11-2
CDR3: ASSREREIYNEQF; size: .; J: TRBJ2-1; V: TRBV4-3
CDR3: ASSPGGRQPQH; size: few; J: TRBJ1-5; V: TRBV4-2
CDR3: ASSLSAGVYNEQF; size: .; J: TRBJ2-1; V: TRBV4-3
CDR3: ASSPRAGVLSLENIQY; size: .; J: TRBJ2-4; V: TRBV3-1